This T cell receptor (beta chain) emerged from a study of T cell repertoires in cytomegalovirus infection. Across the whole study: Public TCR beta signature analysis indicated the presence of both CMV infection and matching HLA type.

In regard to this clonotype: Its target is not known.

TCRdb re-derived calls from the reads in MiXCR, one entry per CDR3 protein. The data contain 70,000 to 85,000 distinct CDR3 sequences, around 37% of them singletons. Regarding the study as a whole: Totalled public TCR beta family frequency picked out people who carried CMV plus the relevant HLA. Clonotype analysis showed dominance of the ex vivo response by HLA-C-restricted CMV-specific TCR beta clonotypes.

CDR3 size: 13 residues. The ends were cut back, 6 bases at V and 0 bases at J, with 8 bases in the middle. In germline, CDR1 is SEHNR, CDR2 FQNEAQ (reference sequence). J is TRBJ1-1 and V is TRBV7-9, with a possible D match to TRBD1 (5 bases). The sequencing here drew on CD8+ T cells from cultured PBMCs, taken from culture after CMV antigen stimulation. This TCR derives from a human donor in good health (CMV status not recorded). Some clones in this sample may be carry-over from other donors' samples. The CDR3 protein is CASRGVLNTEAFF. The CDR3 DNA sequence: TGTGCCAGCAGGGGGGTTTTGAACACTGAAGCTTTCTTT.